This T cell receptor (beta chain) was sequenced in a study of T cell repertoires in cytomegalovirus infection (dated by TCRdb to 2018 to 2020). Broadly, across the study: Recently identified HLA-C-restricted CMV epitopes, whose presentation resists viral immunomodulation, were targeted by peptide stimulations together with well-studied HLA-B-restricted epitopes. The HLA type of each donor mattered for the analysis, because public TCR beta signatures pointed to carriage of CMV infection along with the matching HLA type. General conclusions and limits of the study: The ex vivo response was dominated by HLA-C-restricted CMV-specific TCR beta clonotypes, which also provided the single most frequent clonotype in two of eight donors. In both this cohort and an independent roughly 350-donor cohort, the cumulative frequency of public TCR beta family members distinguished carriers of CMV infection plus the relevant HLA type.

This clonotype occurred a few times. Its binding antigen is unknown. Per-base quality was not reported, and no clone a single base away is much larger than it. This specimen's treatment or condition label, interpreted: in vitro stimulation with specific CMV peptide epitopes to enrich CMV-specific T cells. Instrument used: Illumina HiSeq 1500. TCRdb reanalyzed the raw reads on its own, using fastp at Q25 for trimming and MiXCR for clone calling, and kept in-frame beta chains. One record per CDR3 amino acid sequence lists the most common genes and DNA. The sample contains hundreds of thousands of distinct CDR3 sequences, approximately 31% of them found a single time. Around 15% of the sample belongs to the ten largest clones. The sample here was cultured CD8+ T cells from PBMCs, taken from culture after CMV antigen stimulation. The TCR sequence derives from a human donor in good health (CMV status not recorded). Some clones in this sample may be carry-over from other donors' samples.

This receptor has the CDR3 CASSLRPLSDEQFF. The DNA sequence is as follows: TGTGCCAGCAGCTTAAGGCCCCTCTCGGACGAGCAGTTCTTC. The rearrangement joined TRBV7-6 to TRBJ2-1; no D gene call is confident. The CDR3, from cysteine to phenylalanine, totals 14 residues. Solely the CDR3 DNA is kept, with 42 bases framed from the first base. Looking up the germline V gene yields CDR1 SGHVS and CDR2 FNYEAQ. The germline ends are 15 bases apart after V is trimmed by 2 bases and J by 10 bases.